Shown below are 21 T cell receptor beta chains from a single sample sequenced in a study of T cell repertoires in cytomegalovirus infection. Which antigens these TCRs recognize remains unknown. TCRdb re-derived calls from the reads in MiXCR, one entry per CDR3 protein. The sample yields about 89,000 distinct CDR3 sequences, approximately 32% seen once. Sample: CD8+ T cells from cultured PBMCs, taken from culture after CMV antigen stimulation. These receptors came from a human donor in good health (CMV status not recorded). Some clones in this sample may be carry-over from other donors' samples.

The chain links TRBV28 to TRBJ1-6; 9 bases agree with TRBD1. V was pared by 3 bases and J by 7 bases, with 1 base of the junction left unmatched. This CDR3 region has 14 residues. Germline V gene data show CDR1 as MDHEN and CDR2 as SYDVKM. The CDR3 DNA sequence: TGTGCCAGCAGTTTCGGGACAGGGAATTCACCCCTCCACTTT. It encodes CASSFGTGNSPLHF.

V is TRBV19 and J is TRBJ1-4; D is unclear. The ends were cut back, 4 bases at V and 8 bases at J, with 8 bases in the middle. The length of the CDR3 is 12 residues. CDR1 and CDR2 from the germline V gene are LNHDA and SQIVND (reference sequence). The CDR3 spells CASSNYGEKLFF. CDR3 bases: TGTGCCAGTAGTAATTACGGGGAAAAACTGTTTTTT.

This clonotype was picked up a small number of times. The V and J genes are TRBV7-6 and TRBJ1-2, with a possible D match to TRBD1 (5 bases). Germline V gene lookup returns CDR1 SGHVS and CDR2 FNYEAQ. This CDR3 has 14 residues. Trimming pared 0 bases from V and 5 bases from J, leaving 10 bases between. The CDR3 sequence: CASSLAGDGYGYTF. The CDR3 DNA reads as TGTGCCAGCAGCTTAGCCGGGGACGGTTATGGCTACACCTTC. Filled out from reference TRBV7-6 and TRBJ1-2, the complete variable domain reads GAGVSQSPRYKVTKRGQDVALRCDPISGHVSLYWYRQALGQGPEFLTYFNYEAQQDKSGLPNDRFSAERPEGSISTLTIQRTEQRDSAMYRCASSLAGDGYGYTFGSGTRLTVV.

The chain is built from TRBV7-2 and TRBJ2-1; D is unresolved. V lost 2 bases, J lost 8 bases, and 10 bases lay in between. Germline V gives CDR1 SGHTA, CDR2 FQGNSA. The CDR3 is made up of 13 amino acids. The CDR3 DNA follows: TGTGCCAGCAGCTTATTTGGTGGCGATGAGCAGTTCTTC. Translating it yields CASSLFGGDEQFF.

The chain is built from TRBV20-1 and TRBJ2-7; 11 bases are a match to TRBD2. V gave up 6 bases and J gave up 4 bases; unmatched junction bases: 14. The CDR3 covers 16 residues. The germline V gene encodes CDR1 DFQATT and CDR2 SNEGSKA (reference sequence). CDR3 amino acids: CSAPSHYSGGAYEQYF. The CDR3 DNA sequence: TGCAGTGCCCCCTCACACTATAGCGGGGGGGCTTACGAGCAGTACTTC.

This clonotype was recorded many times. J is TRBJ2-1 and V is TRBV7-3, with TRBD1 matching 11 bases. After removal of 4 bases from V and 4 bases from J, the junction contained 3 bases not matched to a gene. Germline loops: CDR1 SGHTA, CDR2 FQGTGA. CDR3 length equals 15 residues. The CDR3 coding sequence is TGTGCCAGCAGCTGGACAGGGGGCCAGTACAATGAGCAGTTCTTC. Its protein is CASSWTGGQYNEQFF.

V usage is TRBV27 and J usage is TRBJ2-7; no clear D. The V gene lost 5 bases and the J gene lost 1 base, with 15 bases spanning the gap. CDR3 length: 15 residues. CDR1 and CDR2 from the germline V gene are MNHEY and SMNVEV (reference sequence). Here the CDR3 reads CASSLGFMGSYEQYF. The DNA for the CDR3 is TGTGCCAGCAGTCTGGGTTTCATGGGGTCCTACGAGCAGTACTTC.

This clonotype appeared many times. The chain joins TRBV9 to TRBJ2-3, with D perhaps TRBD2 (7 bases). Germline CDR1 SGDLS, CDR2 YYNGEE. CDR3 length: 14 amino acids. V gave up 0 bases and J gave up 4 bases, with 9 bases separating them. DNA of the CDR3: TGTGCCAGCAGCGTAGACGGGGGGCCAGATACGCAGTATTTT. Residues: CASSVDGGPDTQYF.

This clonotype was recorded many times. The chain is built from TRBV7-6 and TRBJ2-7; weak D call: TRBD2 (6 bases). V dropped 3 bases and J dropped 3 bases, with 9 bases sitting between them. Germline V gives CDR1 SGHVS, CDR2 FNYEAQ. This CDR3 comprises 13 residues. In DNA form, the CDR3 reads TGTGCCAGCAGCTTGGACTACCGCTACGAGCAGTACTTC. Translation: CASSLDYRYEQYF.

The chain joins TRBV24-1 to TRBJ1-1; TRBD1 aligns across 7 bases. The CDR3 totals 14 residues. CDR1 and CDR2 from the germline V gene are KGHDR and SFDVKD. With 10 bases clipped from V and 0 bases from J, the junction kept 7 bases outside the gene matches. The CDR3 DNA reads TGTGCCACGCAGGCAGGGGGAATGAACACTGAAGCTTTCTTT. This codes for CATQAGGMNTEAFF.

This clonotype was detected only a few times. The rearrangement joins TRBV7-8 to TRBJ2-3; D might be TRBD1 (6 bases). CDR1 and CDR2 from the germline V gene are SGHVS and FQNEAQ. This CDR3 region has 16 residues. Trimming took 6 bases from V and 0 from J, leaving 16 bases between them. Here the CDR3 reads CASSHDRRTSTDTQYF. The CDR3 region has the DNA TGTGCCAGCAGTCACGACAGGAGAACTAGCACAGATACGCAGTATTTT.

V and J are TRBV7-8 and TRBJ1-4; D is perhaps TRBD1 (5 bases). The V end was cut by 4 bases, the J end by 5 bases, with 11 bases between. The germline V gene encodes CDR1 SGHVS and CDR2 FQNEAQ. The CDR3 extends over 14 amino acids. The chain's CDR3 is CASSYIGGNEKLFF. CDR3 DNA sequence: TGTGCCAGCAGCTATATCGGGGGAAATGAAAAACTGTTTTTT. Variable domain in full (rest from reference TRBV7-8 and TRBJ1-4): GAGVSQSPRYKVAKRGQDVALRCDPISGHVSLFWYQQALGQGPEFLTYFQNEAQLDKSGLPSDRFFAERPEGSVSTLKIQRTQQEDSAVYLCASSYIGGNEKLFFGSGTQLSVL.

In DNA form, the CDR3 reads TGTGCCAGCAGCTTGGCCTACGACTCACTTACGCAGTATTTT. This codes for CASSLAYDSLTQYF. V is TRBV5-8 and J is TRBJ2-3; D call uncertain. Germline values: CDR1 SGHTS, CDR2 YDEGEE. V gave up 0 bases and J gave up 8 bases, with 13 bases separating them. This CDR3 contains 14 residues.

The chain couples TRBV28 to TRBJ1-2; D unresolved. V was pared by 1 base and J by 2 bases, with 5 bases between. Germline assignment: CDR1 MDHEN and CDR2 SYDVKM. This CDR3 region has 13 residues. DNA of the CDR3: TGTGCCAGCAGTTTATTTGGGAACTATGGCTACACCTTC. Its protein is CASSLFGNYGYTF.

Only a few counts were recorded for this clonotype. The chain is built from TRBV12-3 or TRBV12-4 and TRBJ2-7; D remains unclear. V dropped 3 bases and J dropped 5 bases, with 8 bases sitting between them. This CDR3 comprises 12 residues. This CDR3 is CASSFGRNEQYF. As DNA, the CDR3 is TGTGCCAGCAGTTTTGGGCGCAACGAGCAGTACTTC.

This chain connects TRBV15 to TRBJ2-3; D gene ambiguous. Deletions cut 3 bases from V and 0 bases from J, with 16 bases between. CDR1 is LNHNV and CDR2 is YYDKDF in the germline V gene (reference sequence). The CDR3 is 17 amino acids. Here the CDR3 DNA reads TGTGCCACCAGCAGCGATCTGGTGACACCAAGCACAGATACGCAGTATTTT. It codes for CATSSDLVTPSTDTQYF.

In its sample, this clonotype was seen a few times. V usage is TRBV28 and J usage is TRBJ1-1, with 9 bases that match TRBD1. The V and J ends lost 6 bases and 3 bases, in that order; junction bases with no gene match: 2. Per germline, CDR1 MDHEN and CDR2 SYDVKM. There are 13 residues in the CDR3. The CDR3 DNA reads TGTGCCAGCAGGCGGACAGGGGACACTGAAGCTTTCTTT. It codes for CASRRTGDTEAFF.

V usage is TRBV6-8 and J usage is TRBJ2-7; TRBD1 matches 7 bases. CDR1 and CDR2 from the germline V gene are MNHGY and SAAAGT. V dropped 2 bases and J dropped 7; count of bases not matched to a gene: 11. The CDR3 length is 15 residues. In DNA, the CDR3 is TGTGCCAGCAGTTACGGAGCAGGGGGAGAGTATGAGCAGTACTTC. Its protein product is CASSYGAGGEYEQYF.

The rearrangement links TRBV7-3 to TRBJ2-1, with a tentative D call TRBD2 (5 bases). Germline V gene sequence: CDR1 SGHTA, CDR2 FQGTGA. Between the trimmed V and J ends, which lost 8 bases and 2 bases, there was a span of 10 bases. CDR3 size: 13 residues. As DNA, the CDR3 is TGTGCCAGCGCTAGCAGTCCCTACAATGAGCAGTTCTTC. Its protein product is CASASSPYNEQFF. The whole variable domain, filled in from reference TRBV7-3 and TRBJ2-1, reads GAGVSQTPSNKVTEKGKYVELRCDPISGHTALYWYRQSLGQGPEFLIYFQGTGAADDSGLPNDRFFAVRPEGSVSTLKIQRTERGDSAVYLCASASSPYNEQFFGPGTRLTVL.

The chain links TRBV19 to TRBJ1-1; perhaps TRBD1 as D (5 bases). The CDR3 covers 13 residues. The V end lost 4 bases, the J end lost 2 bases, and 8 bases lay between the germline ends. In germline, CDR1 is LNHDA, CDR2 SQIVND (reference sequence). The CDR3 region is CASSKGSNTEAFF. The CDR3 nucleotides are TGTGCCAGTAGTAAGGGGAGTAACACTGAAGCTTTCTTT.

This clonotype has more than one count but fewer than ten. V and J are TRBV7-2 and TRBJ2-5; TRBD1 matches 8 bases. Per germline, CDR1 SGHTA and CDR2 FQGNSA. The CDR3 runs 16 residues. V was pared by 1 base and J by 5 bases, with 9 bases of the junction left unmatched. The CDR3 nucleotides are TGTGCCAGCAGCTTAGGAGCCAGGGGGCGCGATGAGACCCAGTACTTC. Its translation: CASSLGARGRDETQYF.